This T cell receptor beta chain originates from a study of blood T cell repertoires in COVID-19. Study-wide background: From the United States, Italy and Spain came samples of acute and convalescent COVID-19.

The assay was immunoSEQ multiplex PCR, and TCRdb's table has in-frame clones only and misses some. The sample holds about 81,000 clones, about four fifths seen once. Unmatched junction bases numbered 11, after V lost 4 bases and J lost 0 bases. The germline V gene has CDR1 KGHSH and CDR2 LQKENI. CDR3 length: 18 residues. This clonotype was sampled from a human donor in a cohort sampled during active COVID-19. Sequencing used peripheral blood. This chain links TRBV18 with TRBJ1-3; 8 bases agree with TRBD1. The CDR3 loop reads CASSLLASGTGSGNTIYF. CDR3 DNA: TGTGCCAGCTCACTCCTCGCATCCGGGACAGGCTCTGGAAACACCATATATTTT. The full variable domain, rest sourced from reference TRBV18 and TRBJ1-3, is NAGVMQNPRHLVRRRGQEARLRCSPMKGHSHVYWYRQLPEEGLKFMVYLQKENIIDESGMPKERFSAEFPKEGPSILRIQQVVRGDSAAYFCASSLLASGTGSGNTIYFGEGSWLTVV.